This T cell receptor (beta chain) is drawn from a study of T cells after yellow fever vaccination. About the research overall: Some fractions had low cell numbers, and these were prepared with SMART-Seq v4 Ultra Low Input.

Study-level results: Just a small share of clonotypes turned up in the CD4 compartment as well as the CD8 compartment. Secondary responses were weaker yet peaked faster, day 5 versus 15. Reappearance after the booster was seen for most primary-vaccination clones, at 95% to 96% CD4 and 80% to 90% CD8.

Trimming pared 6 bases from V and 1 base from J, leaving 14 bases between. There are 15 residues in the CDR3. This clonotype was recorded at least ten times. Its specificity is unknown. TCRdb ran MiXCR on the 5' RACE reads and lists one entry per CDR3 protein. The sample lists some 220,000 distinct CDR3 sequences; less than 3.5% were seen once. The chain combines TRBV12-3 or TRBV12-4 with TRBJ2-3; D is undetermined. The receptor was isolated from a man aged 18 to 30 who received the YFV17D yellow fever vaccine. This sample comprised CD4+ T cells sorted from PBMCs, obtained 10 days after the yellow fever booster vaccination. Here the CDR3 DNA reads TGTGCCAGCAGCCCAACATCATGGGGCACAGATACGCAGTATTTT. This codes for CASSPTSWGTDTQYF.